This TCR beta chain appears in the sequencing data of a study of cytomegalovirus exposure and HLA in healthy donors. Points on this clone: Its antigen is still unknown.

Germline CDR1 is SGHVS and CDR2 is FQNEAQ. This CDR3 has 14 residues. The PCR contained 60 Vbeta and 13 Jbeta primers. Using immunoSEQ multiplex PCR, the repertoire was profiled, and TCRdb retains in-frame clones only, with some absent. The sample consists of 150,000 or so clones, about 80% of them appearing once. Study-level results: Researchers reported from a later analysis that most CMV-associated TCR beta chains appeared HLA-restricted. When analyzed later, a missense DCLRE1C variant was found to be linked to TCR beta V- and J-gene trimming.

This clonotype was obtained from a man between 40 and 49 years old in good health and CMV-seropositive. J is TRBJ2-5 and V is TRBV7-8, with 7 positions matching TRBD2. The J call could be wrong; TRBJ2-7 is a better fit for the DNA end. The sequenced sample was PBMCs. Here the CDR3 reads CASSQNSGAYEQYF. Written as DNA, the CDR3 is TGTGCCAGCAGTCAAAACAGCGGGGCCTACGAGCAGTACTTC.